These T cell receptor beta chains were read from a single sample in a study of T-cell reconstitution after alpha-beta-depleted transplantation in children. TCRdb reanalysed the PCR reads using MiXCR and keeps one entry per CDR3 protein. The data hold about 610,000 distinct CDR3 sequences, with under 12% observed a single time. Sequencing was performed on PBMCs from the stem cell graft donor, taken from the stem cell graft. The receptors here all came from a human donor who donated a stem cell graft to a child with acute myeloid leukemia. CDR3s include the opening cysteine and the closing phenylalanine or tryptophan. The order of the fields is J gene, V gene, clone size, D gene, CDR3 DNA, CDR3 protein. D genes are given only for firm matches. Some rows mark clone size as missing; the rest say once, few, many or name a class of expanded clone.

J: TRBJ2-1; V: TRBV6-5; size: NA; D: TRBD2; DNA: TGTGCCAGCAGTTACTCGACTAGCTTTCGTGAGCAGTTCTTC; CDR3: CASSYSTSFREQFF
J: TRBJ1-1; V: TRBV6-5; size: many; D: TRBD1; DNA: TGTGCCAGCAGTTATCGGGACAGGGTAACTGAAGCTTTCTTT; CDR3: CASSYRDRVTEAFF
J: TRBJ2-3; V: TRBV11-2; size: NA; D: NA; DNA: TGTGCCAGCAGCTTATTCCTCAGCGGCGCTAGCCTCACAGATACGCAGTATTTT; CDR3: CASSLFLSGASLTDTQYF
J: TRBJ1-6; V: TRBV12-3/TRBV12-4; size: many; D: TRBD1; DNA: TGTGCCAGCAGCTTAGGGGGACAGGGGAATTCACCCCTCCACTTT; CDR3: CASSLGGQGNSPLHF
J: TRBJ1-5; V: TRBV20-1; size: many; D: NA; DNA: TGCAGTGCTGAAGAACAGAAGGGGATTAGCAATCAGCCCCAGCATTTT; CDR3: CSAEEQKGISNQPQHF
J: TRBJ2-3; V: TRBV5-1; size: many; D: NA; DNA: TGCGCCAGCAGCTCATCGGCAGGCCGCACAGATACGCAGTATTTT; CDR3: CASSSSAGRTDTQYF
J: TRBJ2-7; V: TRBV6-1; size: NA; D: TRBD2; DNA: TGTGCCAGCAGTGAAACAGTAGCGGGACTCGACGAGCAGTACTTC; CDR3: CASSETVAGLDEQYF
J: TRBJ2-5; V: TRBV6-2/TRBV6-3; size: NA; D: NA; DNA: TGTGCCAGCAGGCCCCGGGACTGGTGGGAGACCCAGTACTTC; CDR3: CASRPRDWWETQYF
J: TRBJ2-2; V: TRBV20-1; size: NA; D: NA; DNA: TGCAGTGCTAGAGATCAAGGGCAAATGAACACCGGGGAGCTGTTTTTT; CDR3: CSARDQGQMNTGELFF
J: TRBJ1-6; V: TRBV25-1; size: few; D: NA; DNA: TGTGCCAGCAGTGAATATGTAGGAGGGAATAATTCACCCCTCCACTTT; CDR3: CASSEYVGGNNSPLHF
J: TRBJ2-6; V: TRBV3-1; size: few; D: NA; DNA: TGTGCCAGCAGCTCTTTTCTGGCCAACGTCCTGACTTTC; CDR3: CASSSFLANVLTF
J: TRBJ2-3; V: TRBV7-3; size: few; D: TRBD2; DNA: TGTGCCAGCAGCCAGAACTCTAGCGGGATGGGGTCAGATACGCAGTATTTT; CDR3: CASSQNSSGMGSDTQYF
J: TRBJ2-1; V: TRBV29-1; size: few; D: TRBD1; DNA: TGCAGCGTTGAAGGTGACAGGGCTTCCTACAATGAGCAGTTCTTC; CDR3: CSVEGDRASYNEQFF
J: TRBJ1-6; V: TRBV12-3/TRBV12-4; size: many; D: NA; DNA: TGTGCCAGCAGTTTGACAGAGAATTCACCCCTCCACTTT; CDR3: CASSLTENSPLHF
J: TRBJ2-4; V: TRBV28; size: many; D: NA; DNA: TGTGCCAGCAGTTTATACCAGCGCTCAGCCAAAAACATTCAGTACTTC; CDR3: CASSLYQRSAKNIQYF
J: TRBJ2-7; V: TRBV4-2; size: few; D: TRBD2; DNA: TGTGCCAGCAGCCAAGAAGGGGCTAGCGGGGGCCGCTCCTACGAGCAGTACTTC; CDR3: CASSQEGASGGRSYEQYF
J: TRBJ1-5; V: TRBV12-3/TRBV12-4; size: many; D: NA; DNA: TGTGCCAGCAACCGGACCCCTCGTCAGCCCCAGCATTTT; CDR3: CASNRTPRQPQHF
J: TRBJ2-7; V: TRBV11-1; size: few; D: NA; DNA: TGTGCCAGCAGCTTACGCCCTTTAACCTACGAGCAGTACTTC; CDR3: CASSLRPLTYEQYF
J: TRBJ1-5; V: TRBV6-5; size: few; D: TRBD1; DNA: TGTGCCAGCAGGAGGGACAGGGTAGATAATCAGCCCCAGCATTTT; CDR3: CASRRDRVDNQPQHF
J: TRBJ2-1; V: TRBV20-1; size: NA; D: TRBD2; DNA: TGCAGTGCACTGGGACTAGAAACCTACAATGAGCAGTTCTTC; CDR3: CSALGLETYNEQFF
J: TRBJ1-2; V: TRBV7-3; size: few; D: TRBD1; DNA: TGTGCCAGCAGCTTAGGGACAGGGACTGGCTACACCTTC; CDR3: CASSLGTGTGYTF
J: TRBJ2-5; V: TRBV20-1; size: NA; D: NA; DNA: TGCAGTGCCTGGCTAGTGACTGAGACCCAGTACTTC; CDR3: CSAWLVTETQYF
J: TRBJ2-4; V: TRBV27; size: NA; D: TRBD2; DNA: TGTGCCAGCAGTTATAGGGCTAGCGGCGCAGAAAACATTCAGTACTTC; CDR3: CASSYRASGAENIQYF
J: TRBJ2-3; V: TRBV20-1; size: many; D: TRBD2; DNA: TGCAGTGCTGCCACGACTAGCCAGATCGCAGATACGCAGTATTTT; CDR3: CSAATTSQIADTQYF
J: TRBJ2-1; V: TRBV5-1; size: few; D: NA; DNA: TGCGCCAGCAGCTTGGTGGCAGGGGTACGCAATGAGCAGTTCTTC; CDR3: CASSLVAGVRNEQFF
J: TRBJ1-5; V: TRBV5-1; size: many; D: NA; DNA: TGCGCCAGCAGTCTGGACATCAATCAGCCCCAGCATTTT; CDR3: CASSLDINQPQHF
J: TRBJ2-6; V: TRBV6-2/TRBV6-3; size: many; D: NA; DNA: TGTGCCAGCAGTTACAACTCTGGGGCCAACGTCCTGACTTTC; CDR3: CASSYNSGANVLTF
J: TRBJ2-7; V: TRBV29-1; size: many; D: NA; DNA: TGCAGCGTTGGGGGCAGGGGCCACGAGCAGTACTTC; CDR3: CSVGGRGHEQYF
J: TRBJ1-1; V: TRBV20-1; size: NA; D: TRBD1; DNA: TGCAGTGCTAGAACAGGGGTTCTAACTGAAGCTTTCTTT; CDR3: CSARTGVLTEAFF
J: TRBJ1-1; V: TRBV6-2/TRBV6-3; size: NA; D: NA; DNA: TGTGCCAGCAGTTATTTAGGGGTGAACACTGAAGCTTTCTTT; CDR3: CASSYLGVNTEAFF
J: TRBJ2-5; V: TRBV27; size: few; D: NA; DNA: TGTGCCAGCAGTCTAGACAGGACCGCTCCGACCCAGTACTTC; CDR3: CASSLDRTAPTQYF
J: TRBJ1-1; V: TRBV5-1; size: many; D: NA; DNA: TGCGCCAGCAGCGGGCAGGGTTCTGAAGCTTTCTTT; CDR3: CASSGQGSEAFF